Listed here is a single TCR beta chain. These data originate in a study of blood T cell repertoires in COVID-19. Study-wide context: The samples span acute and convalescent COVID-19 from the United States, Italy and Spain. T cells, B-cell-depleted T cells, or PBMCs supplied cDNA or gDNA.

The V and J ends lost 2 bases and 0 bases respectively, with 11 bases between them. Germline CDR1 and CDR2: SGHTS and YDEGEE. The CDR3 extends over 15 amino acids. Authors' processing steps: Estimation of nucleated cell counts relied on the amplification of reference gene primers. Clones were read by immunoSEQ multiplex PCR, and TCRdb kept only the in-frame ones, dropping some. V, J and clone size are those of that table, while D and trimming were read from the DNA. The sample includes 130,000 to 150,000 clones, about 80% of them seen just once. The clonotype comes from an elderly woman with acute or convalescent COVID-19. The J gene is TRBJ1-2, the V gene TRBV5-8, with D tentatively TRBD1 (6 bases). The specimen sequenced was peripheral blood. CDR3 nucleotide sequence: TGTGCCAGCAGCTTAAGGGACATCACTAACTATGGCTACACCTTC. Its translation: CASSLRDITNYGYTF.